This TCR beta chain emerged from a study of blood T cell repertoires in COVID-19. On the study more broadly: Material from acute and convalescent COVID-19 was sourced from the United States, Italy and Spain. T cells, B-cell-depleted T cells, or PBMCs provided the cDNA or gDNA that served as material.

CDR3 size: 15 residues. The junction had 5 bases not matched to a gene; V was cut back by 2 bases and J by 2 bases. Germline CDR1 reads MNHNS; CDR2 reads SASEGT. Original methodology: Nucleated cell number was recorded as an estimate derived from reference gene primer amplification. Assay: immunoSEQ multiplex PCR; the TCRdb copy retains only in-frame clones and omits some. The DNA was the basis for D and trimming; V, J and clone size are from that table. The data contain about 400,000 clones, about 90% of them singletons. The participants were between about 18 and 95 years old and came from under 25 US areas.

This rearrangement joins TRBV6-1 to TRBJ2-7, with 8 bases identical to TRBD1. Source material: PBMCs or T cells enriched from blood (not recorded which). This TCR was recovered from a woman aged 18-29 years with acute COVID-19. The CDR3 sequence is CASSETGTGPYEQYF. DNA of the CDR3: TGTGCCAGCAGTGAAACCGGGACAGGTCCCTACGAGCAGTACTTC.